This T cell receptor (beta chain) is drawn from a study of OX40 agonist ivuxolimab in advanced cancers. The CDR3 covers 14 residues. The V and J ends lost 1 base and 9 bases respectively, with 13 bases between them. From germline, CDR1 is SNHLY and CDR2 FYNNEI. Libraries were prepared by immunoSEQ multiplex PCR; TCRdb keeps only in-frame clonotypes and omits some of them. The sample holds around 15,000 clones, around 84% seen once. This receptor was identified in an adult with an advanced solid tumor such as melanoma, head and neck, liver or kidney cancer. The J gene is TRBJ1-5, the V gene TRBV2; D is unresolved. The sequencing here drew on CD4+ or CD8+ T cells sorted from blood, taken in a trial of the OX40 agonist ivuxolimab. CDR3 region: CASSEERLKGPQHF. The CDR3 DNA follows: TGTGCCAGCAGTGAAGAACGGTTGAAGGGGCCCCAGCATTTT.